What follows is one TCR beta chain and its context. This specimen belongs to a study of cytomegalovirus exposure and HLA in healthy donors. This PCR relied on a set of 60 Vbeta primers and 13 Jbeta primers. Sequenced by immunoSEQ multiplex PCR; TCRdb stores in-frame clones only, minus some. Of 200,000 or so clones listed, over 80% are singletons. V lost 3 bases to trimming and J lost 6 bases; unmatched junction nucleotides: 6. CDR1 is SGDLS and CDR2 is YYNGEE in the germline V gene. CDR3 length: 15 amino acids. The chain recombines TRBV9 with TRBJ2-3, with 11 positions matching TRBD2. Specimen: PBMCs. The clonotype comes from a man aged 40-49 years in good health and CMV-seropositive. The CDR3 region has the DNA TGTGCCAGCAGCGAACTAGCGGGGGATGCGGATACGCAGTATTTT. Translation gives CASSELAGDADTQYF.